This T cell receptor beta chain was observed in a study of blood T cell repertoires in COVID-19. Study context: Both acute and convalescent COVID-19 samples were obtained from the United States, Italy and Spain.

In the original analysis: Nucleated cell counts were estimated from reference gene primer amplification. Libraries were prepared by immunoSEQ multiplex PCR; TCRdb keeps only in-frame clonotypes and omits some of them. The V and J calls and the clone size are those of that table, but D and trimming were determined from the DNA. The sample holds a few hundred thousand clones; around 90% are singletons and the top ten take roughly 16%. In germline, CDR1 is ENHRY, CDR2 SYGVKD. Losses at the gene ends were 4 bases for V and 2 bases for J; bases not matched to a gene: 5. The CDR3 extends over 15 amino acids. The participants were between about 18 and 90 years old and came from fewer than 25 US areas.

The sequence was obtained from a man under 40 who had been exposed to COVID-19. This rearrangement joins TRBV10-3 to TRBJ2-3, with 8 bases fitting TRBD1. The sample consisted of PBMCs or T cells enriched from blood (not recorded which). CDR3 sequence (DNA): TGTGCCATCAGTGCAAGGACAGGGTCCACAGATACGCAGTATTTT. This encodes CAISARTGSTDTQYF.